This T cell receptor (beta chain) originates from a study of CD4 T cells in relation to SARS-CoV-2 and coronaviruses. On the study more broadly: After 10 to 11 days of antigen culture, PBMC TCR beta CDR3s were sequenced. Convalescent patients were fewer than ten males and 4 females; two were Hispanic.

To note about this clone: Its target is not known. Other DNA sequences in the same sample also yield this CDR3.

The CDR3 is 14 amino acids. Trimming left V 2 bases short and J 1 base short, with 8 bases between. Per the germline V gene, CDR1 is SNHLY and CDR2 is FYNNEI. The assay was immunoSEQ multiplex PCR, and TCRdb's table has in-frame clones only and misses some. The table has about 31,000 clones, about 76% seen once. Naive and memory CD4+ T cells came from enriched cryopreserved PBMCs. Sorted naive or memory CD4+ cells met CEF peptides for 10 days. Material: memory CD4+ T cells from PBMCs, cultured in vitro. The TCR originated in an adult with COVID-19. The V call is TRBV2, the J call TRBJ2-5; D ambiguous. CDR3 coding DNA: TGTGCCAGCAGTGAATCGCGGTCCCAAGAGACCCAGTACTTC. Its translation is CASSESRSQETQYF.